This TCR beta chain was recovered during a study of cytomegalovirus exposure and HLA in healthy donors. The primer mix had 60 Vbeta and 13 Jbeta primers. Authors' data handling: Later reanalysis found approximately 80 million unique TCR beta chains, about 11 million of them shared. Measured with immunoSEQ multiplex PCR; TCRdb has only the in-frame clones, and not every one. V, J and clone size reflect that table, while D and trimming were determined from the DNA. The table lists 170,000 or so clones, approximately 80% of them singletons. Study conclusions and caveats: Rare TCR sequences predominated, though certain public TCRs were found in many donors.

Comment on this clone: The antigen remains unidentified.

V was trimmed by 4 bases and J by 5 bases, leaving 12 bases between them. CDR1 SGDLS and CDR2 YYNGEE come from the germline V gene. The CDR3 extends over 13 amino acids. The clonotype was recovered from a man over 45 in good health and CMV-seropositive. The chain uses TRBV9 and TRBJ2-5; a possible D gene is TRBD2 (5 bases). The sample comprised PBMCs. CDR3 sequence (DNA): TGTGCCAGCAGCCCACCCCGAGGGGAGACCCAGTACTTC. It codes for CASSPPRGETQYF.